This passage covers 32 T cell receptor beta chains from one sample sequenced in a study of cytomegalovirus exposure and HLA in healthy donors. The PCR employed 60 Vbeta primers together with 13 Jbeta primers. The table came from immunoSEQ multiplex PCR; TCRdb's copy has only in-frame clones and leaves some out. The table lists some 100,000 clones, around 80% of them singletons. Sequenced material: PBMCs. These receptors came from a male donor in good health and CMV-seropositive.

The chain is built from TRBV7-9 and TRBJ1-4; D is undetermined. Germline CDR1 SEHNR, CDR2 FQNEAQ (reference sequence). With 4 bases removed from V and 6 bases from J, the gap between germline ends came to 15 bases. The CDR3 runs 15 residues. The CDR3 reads CASSSRGWLDEKLFF. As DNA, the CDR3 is TGTGCCAGCAGCTCGCGGGGATGGTTAGATGAAAAACTGTTTTTT.

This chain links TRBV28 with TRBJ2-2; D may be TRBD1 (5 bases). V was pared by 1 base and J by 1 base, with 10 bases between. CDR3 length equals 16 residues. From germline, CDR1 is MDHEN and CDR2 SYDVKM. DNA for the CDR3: TGTGCCAGCAGTTTATACCCCGGACAGAACACCGGGGAGCTGTTTTTT. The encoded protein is CASSLYPGQNTGELFF.

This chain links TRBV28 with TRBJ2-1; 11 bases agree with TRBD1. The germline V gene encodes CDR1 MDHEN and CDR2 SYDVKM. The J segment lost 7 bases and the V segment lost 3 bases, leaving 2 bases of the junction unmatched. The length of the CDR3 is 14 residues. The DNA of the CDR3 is TGTGCCAGCAGTTTGGGGGACAGGGGGAATGAGCAGTTCTTC. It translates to CASSLGDRGNEQFF.

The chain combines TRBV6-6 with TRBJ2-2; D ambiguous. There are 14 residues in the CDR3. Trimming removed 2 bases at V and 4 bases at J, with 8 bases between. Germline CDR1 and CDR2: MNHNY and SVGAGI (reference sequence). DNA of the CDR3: TGTGCCAGCAGTTACATTATCGGCACCGGGGAGCTGTTTTTT. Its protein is CASSYIIGTGELFF.

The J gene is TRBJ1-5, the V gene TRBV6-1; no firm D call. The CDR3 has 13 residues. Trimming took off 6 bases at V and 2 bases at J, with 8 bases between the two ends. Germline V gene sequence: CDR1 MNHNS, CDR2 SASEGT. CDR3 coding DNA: TGTGCCAGCAGCCGGTTGGGCAATCAGCCCCAGCATTTT. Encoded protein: CASSRLGNQPQHF.

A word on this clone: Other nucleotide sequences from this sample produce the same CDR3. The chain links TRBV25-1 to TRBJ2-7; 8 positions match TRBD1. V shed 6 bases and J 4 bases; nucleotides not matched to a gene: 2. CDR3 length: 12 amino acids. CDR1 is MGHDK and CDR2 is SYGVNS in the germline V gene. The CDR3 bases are TGTGCCAGCAGCCGACAGGGGTACGAGCAGTACTTC. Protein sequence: CASSRQGYEQYF.

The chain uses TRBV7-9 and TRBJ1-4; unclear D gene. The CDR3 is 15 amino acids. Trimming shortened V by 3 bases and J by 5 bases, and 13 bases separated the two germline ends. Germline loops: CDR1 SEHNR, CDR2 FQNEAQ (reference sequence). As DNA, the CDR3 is TGTGCCAGCAGCTTGGAGGGCTACACGAATGAAAAACTGTTTTTT. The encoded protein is CASSLEGYTNEKLFF.

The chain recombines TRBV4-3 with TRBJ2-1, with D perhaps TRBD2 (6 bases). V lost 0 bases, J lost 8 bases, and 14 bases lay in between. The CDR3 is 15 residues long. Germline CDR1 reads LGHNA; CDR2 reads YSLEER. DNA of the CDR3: TGCGCCAGCAGCCAAGATGGGGGGTCGGGCGATGAGCAGTTCTTC. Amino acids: CASSQDGGSGDEQFF.

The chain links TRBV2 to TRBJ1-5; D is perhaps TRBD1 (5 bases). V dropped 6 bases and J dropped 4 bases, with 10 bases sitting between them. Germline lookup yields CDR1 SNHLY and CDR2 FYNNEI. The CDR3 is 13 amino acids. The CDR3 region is CASRQGRNQPQHF. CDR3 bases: TGTGCCAGCAGGCAGGGTCGAAATCAGCCCCAGCATTTT.

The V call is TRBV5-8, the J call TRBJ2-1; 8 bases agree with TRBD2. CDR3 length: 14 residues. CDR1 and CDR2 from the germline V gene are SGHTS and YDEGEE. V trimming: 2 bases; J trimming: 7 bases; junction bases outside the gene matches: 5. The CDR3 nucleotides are TGTGCCAGCAGCTTACGACTAGCGTCGAATGAGCAGTTCTTC. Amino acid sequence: CASSLRLASNEQFF.

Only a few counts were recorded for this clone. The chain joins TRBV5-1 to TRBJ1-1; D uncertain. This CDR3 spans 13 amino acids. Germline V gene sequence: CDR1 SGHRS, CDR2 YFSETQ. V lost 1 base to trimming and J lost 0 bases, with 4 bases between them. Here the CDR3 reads CASSLRLNTEAFF. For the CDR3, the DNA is TGCGCCAGCAGCTTGCGGTTGAACACTGAAGCTTTCTTT.

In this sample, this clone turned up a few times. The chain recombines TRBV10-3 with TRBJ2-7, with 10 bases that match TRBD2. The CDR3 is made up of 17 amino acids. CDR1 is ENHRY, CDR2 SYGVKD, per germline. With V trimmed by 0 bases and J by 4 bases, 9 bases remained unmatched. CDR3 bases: TGTGCCATCAGTGAGTCCGATCCGGCTAGCGGGGGTTACGAGCAGTACTTC. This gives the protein CAISESDPASGGYEQYF.

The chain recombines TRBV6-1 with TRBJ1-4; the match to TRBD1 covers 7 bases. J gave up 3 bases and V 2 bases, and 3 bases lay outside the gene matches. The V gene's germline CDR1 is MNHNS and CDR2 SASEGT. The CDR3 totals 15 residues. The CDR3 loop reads CASSESTGANEKLFF. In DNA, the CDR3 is TGTGCCAGCAGTGAAAGCACAGGGGCTAATGAAAAACTGTTTTTT.

DNA for the CDR3: TGTGCCTGGAGTGTAATCGCTGAAGCTTTCTTT. Its translation is CAWSVIAEAFF. The rearrangement joins TRBV30 to TRBJ1-1; D ambiguous. The germline gives CDR1 GTSNPN, CDR2 SVGIG (reference sequence). Between the trimmed V and J ends, which lost 0 bases and 6 bases, there was a span of 5 bases. CDR3 length: 11 residues.

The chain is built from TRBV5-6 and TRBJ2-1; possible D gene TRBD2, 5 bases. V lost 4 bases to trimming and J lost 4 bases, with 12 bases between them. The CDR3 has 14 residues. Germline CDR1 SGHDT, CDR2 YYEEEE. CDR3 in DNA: TGTGCCAGCAGCCAATACCGGGGATACAATGAGCAGTTCTTC. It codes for CASSQYRGYNEQFF.

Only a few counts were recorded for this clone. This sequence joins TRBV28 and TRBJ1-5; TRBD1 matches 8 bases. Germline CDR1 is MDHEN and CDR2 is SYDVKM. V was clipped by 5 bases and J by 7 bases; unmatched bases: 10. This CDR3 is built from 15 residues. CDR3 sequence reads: CASSIPTGERQPQHF. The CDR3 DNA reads TGTGCCAGCAGTATCCCGACAGGGGAGAGGCAGCCCCAGCATTTT.

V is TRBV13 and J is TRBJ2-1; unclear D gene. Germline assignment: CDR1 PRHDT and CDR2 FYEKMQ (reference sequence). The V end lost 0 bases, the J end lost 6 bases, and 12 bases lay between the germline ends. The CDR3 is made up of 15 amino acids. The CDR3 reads CASSLGGSGSNEQFF. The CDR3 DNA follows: TGTGCCAGCAGCTTAGGGGGCAGTGGAAGCAATGAGCAGTTCTTC. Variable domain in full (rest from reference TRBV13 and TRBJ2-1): AAGVIQSPRHLIKEKRETATLKCYPIPRHDTVYWYQQGPGQDPQFLISFYEKMQSDKGSIPDRFSAQQFSDYHSELNMSSLELGDSALYFCASSLGGSGSNEQFFGPGTRLTVL.

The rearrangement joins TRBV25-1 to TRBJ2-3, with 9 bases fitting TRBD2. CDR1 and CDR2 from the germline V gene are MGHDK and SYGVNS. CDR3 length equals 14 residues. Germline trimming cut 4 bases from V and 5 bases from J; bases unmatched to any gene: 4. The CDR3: CASSGERGEDTQYF. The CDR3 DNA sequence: TGTGCCAGCAGTGGTGAGCGGGGGGAAGATACGCAGTATTTT.

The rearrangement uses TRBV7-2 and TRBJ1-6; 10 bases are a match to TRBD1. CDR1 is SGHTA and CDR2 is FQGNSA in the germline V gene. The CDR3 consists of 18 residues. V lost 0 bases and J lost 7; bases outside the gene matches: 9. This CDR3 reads CASSLALPGQGTNSPLHF. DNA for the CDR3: TGTGCCAGCAGCTTAGCTCTACCGGGACAGGGGACCAATTCACCCCTCCACTTT.

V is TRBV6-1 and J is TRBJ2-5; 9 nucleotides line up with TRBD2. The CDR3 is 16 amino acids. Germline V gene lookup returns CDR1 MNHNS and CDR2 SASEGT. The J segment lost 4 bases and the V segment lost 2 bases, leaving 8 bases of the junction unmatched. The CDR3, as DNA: TGTGCCAGCAGTGAAAAGGCGGGGGGGCCGGGAGAGACCCAGTACTTC. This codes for CASSEKAGGPGETQYF.

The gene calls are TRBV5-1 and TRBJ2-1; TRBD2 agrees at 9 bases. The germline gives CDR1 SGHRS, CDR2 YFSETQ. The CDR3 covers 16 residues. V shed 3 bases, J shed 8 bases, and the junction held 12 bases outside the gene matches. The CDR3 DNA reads TGCGCCAGCAGCTGGGGGGCGGGGGGGCCTATAGATGAGCAGTTCTTC. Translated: CASSWGAGGPIDEQFF. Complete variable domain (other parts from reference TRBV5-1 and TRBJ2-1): KAGVTQTPRYLIKTRGQQVTLSCSPISGHRSVSWYQQTPGQGLQFLFEYFSETQRNKGNFPGRFSGRQFSNSRSEMNVSTLELGDSALYLCASSWGAGGPIDEQFFGPGTRLTVL.

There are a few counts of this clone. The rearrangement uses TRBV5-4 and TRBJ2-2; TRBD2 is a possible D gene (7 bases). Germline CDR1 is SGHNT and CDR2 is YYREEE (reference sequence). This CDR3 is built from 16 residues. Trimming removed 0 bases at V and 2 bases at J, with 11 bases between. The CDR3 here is CASSLGRGQNTGELFF. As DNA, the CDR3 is TGTGCCAGCAGCTTGGGGCGGGGGCAAAACACCGGGGAGCTGTTTTTT.

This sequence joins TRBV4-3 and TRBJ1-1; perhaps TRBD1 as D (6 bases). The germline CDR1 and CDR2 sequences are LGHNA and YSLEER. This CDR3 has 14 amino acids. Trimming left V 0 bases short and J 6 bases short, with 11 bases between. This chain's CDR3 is CASSQDHGGPEAFF. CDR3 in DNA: TGCGCCAGCAGCCAAGATCATGGGGGCCCTGAAGCTTTCTTT.

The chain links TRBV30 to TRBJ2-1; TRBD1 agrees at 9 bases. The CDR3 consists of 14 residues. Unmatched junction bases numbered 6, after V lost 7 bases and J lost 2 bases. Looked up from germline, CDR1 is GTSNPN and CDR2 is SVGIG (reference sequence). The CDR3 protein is CASSTGGAYNEQFF. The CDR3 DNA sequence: TGTGCCTCCTCTACAGGGGGCGCCTACAATGAGCAGTTCTTC.

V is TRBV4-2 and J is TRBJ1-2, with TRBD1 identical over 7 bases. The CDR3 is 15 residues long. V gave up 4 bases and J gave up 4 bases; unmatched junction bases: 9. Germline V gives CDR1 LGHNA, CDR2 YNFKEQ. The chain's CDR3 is CASSPPAGGLYGYTF. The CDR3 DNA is TGTGCCAGCAGCCCCCCGGCAGGGGGACTCTATGGCTACACCTTC.

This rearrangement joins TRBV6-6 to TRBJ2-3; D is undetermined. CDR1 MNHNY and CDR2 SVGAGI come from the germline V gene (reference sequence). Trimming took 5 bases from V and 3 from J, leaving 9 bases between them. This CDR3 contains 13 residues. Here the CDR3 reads CASSRQKTDTQYF. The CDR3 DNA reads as TGTGCCAGCAGTCGACAAAAAACAGATACGCAGTATTTT.

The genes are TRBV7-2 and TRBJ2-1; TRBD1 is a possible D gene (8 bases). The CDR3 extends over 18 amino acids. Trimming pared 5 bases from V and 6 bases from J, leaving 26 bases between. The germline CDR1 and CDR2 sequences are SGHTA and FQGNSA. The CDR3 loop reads CASSRSGYRGGLRNEQFF. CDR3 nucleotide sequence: TGTGCCAGCAGCCGCTCAGGTTACAGGGGGGGCCTTCGCAATGAGCAGTTCTTC.

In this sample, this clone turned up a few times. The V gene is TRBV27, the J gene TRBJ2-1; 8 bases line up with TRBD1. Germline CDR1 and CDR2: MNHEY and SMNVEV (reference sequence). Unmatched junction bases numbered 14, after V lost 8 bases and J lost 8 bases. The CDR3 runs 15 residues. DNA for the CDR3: TGTGCCAGCCGGCGTAGTGTGGCAGGGGGCGATGAGCAGTTCTTC. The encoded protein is CASRRSVAGGDEQFF.

The CDR3 protein is CASSTAGGNEKLFF. In DNA, the CDR3 is TGTGCCAGTAGCACGGCAGGGGGTAATGAAAAACTGTTTTTT. The chain uses TRBV19 and TRBJ1-4; TRBD1 agrees at 7 bases. The CDR3 contains 14 residues. Germline CDR1 is LNHDA and CDR2 is SQIVND (reference sequence). After removal of 6 bases from V and 4 bases from J, the junction contained 5 bases not matched to a gene.

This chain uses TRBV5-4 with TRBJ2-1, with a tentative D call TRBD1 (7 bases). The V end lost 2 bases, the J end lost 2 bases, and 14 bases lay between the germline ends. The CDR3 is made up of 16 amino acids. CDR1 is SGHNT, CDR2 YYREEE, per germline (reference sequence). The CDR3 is CASSFFRGETYNEQFF. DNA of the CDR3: TGTGCCAGCAGCTTTTTCAGGGGGGAGACCTACAATGAGCAGTTCTTC. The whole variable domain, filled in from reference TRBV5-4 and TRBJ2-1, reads ETGVTQSPTHLIKTRGQQVTLRCSSQSGHNTVSWYQQALGQGPQFIFQYYREEENGRGNFPPRFSGLQFPNYSSELNVNALELDDSALYLCASSFFRGETYNEQFFGPGTRLTVL.

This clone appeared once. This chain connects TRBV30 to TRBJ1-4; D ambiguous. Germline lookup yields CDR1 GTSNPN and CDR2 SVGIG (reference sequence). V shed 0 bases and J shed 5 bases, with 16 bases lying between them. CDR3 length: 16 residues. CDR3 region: CAWSVETLIGNEKLFF. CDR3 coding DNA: TGTGCCTGGAGTGTTGAGACTCTCATTGGGAATGAAAAACTGTTTTTT. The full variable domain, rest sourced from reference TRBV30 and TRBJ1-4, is SQTIHQWPATLVQPVGSPLSLECTVEGTSNPNLYWYRQAAGRGLQLLFYSVGIGQISSEVPQNLSASRPQDRQFILSSKKLLLSDSGFYLCAWSVETLIGNEKLFFGSGTQLSVL.

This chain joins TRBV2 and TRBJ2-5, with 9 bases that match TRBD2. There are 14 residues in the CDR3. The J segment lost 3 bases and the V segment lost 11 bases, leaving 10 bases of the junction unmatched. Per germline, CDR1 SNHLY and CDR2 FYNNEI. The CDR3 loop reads CAGIAGEGEETQYF. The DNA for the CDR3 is TGTGCCGGCATAGCGGGGGAGGGGGAAGAGACCCAGTACTTC.